This TCR beta chain was recovered during a study of cytomegalovirus exposure and HLA in healthy donors (dated by TCRdb to about 2017). For the wider study: An earlier analysis of roughly 500 of the donors reported approximately 270 Gb of sequence data and approximately 110 million unique TCR beta sequences from 190 million or so T cells. On average, roughly 250,000 unique TCR beta nucleotide sequences were sequenced per donor among a few hundred genotyped donors of the cohort, with 15% to 20% of those sequences being non-productive. The study used immunosequencing to profile the T cell repertoires of under 700 subjects and linked those repertoires to cytomegalovirus serostatus. To study patterns of TCR occurrence, a later analysis re-analyzed previously published TCR beta repertoires from 550 to 800 donors and added high-resolution HLA genotyping. Roughly five DR-DQ haplotypes were treated as single units for association and clustering because of strong linkage in the cohort. Besides the first cohort of around 700 subjects, a separate validation cohort made up of roughly 120 different subjects was used. Approximately 300 gigabases of sequencing data and roughly 81 million unique TCR sequences made up an early release that covered about 640 HLA-typed donors. In a later genetic analysis, genome-wide SNP genotypes for about 55% of the roughly 700 donors were used, and that subset was treated as a discovery cohort. Alongside the repertoire data, information on donor age, sex, ethnicity and CMV serostatus was compiled. HLA typing covered class I and class II loci at four-digit resolution. All discovery cohort repertoires had been generated on a single sequencing platform. The study combined high-throughput TCR immunosequencing, statistical association of individual TCRs with disease status, and machine learning to predict cytomegalovirus infection status. The number of typed donors differed by locus: 629-630 for A, B, C, DRB1 and DQB1; 500 to 550 for DQA1; 606 for DPA1; and roughly 490 for DPB1. Rather than drawing on any new phenotypic data, the later analysis identified candidate immune exposures from TCR beta sequences and the way those sequences occurred across donors. An earlier analysis of around 540 of the donors applied high-throughput TCR beta sequencing to assess whether each TCR beta V gene segment acted as functional or pseudogenic. The genetic ancestry cluster associated with self-reported Caucasian donors included about 81% of the roughly 360 genotyped donors. The aim of the study was to test whether cataloging public T cell receptors could identify signatures of past pathogen exposure. General conclusions and limits of the study: Because the 87-base-pair reads could not distinguish some IMGT-functional V segments, including TRBV6-2 and TRBV6-3, those segments were excluded. Immune exposure information for the cohort was limited to CMV serostatus. A later analysis found that most CMV-associated TCR beta chains appeared HLA-restricted, with HLA associations seemingly driven largely by CMV exposure. The presence/absence analyses assumed that sequencing depth was roughly uniform across donors, and that assumption may not be true. Because counts were too low, seventeen rarely observed V segments, including chromosome 9 orphons, were left out of the earlier analysis of about 500 of the donors. In the study, about 150 TCR beta chains were listed as associated with cytomegalovirus. Three of the identified cytomegalovirus-associated TCR beta chains were confirmed in vitro to be specific for cytomegalovirus antigens. According to a later analysis, TCR association rates differed among HLA loci, with DRB1 alleles showing the most associated TCRs and HLA-C alleles showing the fewest. Most TCR sequences were observed very rarely across donors, whereas some public TCRs were present in many individuals. A further reported finding was that TCR beta sequences accurately predicted the HLA-A and HLA-B alleles for most subjects in the first cohort. In a later analysis, HLA-associated TCR beta chains showed more clonal expansion and lower generation probabilities than non-associated chains that were equally common. Assigning TCR associations to individual alleles was difficult when HLA alleles, especially DR and DQ, strongly co-occurred. An association between a missense DCLRE1C variant and V-gene and J-gene trimming of TCR beta chains was found in a later genetic analysis and replicated in an independent cohort. A cluster of highly shared sequence variants was judged likely to be a technical artifact of the sequencing pipeline. The authors suggested that the approach could potentially be extended to other disease states and immunological phenotypes. Several of the top co-occurrence clusters appeared to be linked to parvovirus B19, influenza, CMV and Epstein-Barr virus, according to a later analysis. Compared with the roughly 670-donor mean, donors in an Asian-associated ancestry cluster had fewer N-insertions in productive TCRs, according to a later genetic analysis. In this cohort, only TCR beta chains were sequenced, and detectable features were limited by the absence of alpha or paired-chain data. The classifier was reported to diagnose cytomegalovirus status with high specificity and sensitivity in both the original and validation cohorts. HLA typing was unavailable for some donors at each locus, so association tests used only the typed subset. At a false discovery rate of 0.05, a later analysis linked around 17,000 TCR beta sequences to specific HLA alleles. Broadly in line with IMGT annotations, most TCR beta V segments showed up in productive rearrangements about 87% or about 30% of the time in an earlier analysis of a few hundred of the donors. Correlated functional status among segregating V segments might reflect linkage disequilibrium, but an unknown experimental factor could not be ruled out.

V loses 6 bases at its end and J loses 4 bases; junction bases beyond the gene matches: 8. The CDR3 spans 15 residues, from the cysteine through the phenylalanine. Just CDR3 DNA is preserved here, 45 bases in frame from base 1. Looking up the germline V gene yields CDR1 SQVTM and CDR2 ANQGSEA. The cohort was made up of about 670 healthy bone marrow donors. All cohort members were sampled while nominally healthy, although unrecorded immune exposures were likely present. The donor tested CMV seronegative and was one of the 352 seronegative cohort members. A peripheral blood sample was provided by each donor, and peripheral blood mononuclear cells were used for TCR beta sequencing. Genomic DNA was extracted from the blood cell samples with the Qiagen DNeasy Blood Extraction Kit. This clone was seen a few times. Its specific antigen is unknown. Base qualities are not at hand, and no much larger clone is one base apart.

Libraries were built with the immunoSEQ multiplex PCR assay. For the multiplex PCR, a mixture combining 60 forward primers for TCR Vbeta segments and 13 reverse primers for TCR Jbeta segments was used. Amplification of the CDR3 region of rearranged TCR beta genes was performed with a multiplex PCR assay on genomic DNA. On the Illumina HiSeq System, the amplified TCR beta libraries were sequenced as 87-base-pair reads. The published analysis was carried out like this. A later analysis tallied 75 million to 95 million unique TCR beta chains across the 666 repertoires, and approximately 9.9 million of those chains were shared by two or more donors. A nearest-neighbor algorithm error-corrected the raw reads and collapsed the reads into unique sequences, merging closely related sequences to remove PCR and sequencing errors. To assign V, D and J gene segments, CDR3 sequences were aligned to IMGT reference sequences. For a sequence to be retained, a match of at least six nucleotides to both a V gene segment and a J gene segment was required. Rearrangements were called productive when the CDR3 lacked stop codons and stayed in frame with V and J; all others were non-productive. CDR3 was defined by IMGT convention, running from the second conserved V-encoded cysteine to the conserved J-encoded phenylalanine. The earlier analysis of about 620 of the donors excluded sequences that lacked an unambiguous match to a single V gene segment. An earlier analysis of several hundred of the donors called V segments functional above 56.7% productive rearrangements and segregating when the between-donor standard deviation exceeded 5%. A statistical classification framework was built to diagnose cytomegalovirus status from the catalog of TCR beta chain sequences. In a later analysis, TCR nucleotide sequences were compared against IMGT/GENE-DB human TR gene sequences so that V and J genes could be assigned. Using the TCRdist pipeline, a later analysis assigned CDR3 sequences along with most-parsimonious VDJ recombination scenarios. A later analysis defined each TCR beta chain by its CDR3 amino acid sequence plus V-gene family, and excluded reads lacking a unique V-gene family. To address suspected cross-contamination and a sequencing artifact, a later analysis removed around 600 highly shared, low-generation-probability nucleotide sequences. In a later analysis, a clonal expansion index for each public chain was calculated from normalized within-repertoire ranks of inferred template counts. A later analysis computed generation probabilities with a VDJ recombination model fitted to out-of-frame rearrangements, and checked the results against IGoR. A later analysis scored TCR-TCR, TCR-HLA and TCR-CMV co-occurrence with hypergeometric tests, applying a repertoire-size bias correction to TCR pairs. In a later analysis, false discovery rates were estimated by permuting HLA or CMV assignments 20 times. In a later analysis, co-occurring TCRs were grouped using DBSCAN, with TCRdist sequence similarity added in when clustering inside HLA-allele-positive subsets. Co-occurrence clustering excluded repertoires with fewer than 30,000 or more than 120,000 public chains, plus five with anomalous nucleotide sharing. TCRdb retrieved this table from immuneACCESS and kept in-frame rearrangements only. Not all clones are present; in checked studies, unresolved V genes account for under half, and no reason is known for the remainder. The DNA was the basis for D and trimming; V, J and clone size are from that table. The sample includes about 180,000 clones, with around 81% observed a single time. About 2% of the sample is held by the ten biggest clonotypes.

The rearranged segments are TRBV29-1 and TRBJ2-2; TRBD1 aligns with 10 central bases. The sequencing sample was made of PBMCs. This TCR came from a woman aged 25 to 39 in good health and CMV-seronegative. The CDR3 corresponds to CSVGGTGASTGELFF. The nucleotide sequence is TGCAGCGTCGGAGGGACAGGGGCGAGCACCGGGGAGCTGTTTTTT.